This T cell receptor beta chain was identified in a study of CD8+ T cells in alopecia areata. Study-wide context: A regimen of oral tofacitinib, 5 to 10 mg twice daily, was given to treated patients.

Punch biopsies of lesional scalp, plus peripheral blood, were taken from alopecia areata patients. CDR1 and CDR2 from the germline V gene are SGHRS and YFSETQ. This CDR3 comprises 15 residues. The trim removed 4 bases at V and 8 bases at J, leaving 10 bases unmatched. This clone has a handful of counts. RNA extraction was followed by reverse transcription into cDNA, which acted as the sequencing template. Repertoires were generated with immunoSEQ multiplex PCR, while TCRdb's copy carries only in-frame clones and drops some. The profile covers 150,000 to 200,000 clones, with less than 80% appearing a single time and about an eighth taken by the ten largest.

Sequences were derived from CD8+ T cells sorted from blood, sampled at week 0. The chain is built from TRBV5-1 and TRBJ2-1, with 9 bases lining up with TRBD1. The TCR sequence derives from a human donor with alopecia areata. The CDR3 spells CASSPRDRENDEQFF. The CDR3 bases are TGCGCCAGCAGCCCCCGGGACAGGGAGAATGATGAGCAGTTCTTC.